The clone carrying this TCR beta chain was seen more than once but under ten times. What it recognizes is unknown. These data originate in a study of human T cells and chemical hapten exposure. About the research overall: Across samples, TCR yields varied, mostly owing to small differences in pooled library volumes. Findings and limits, study-wide: High-frequency TCRs, those above 1 in 1000, stayed the same after DPC sensitization.

The germline V and J ends were trimmed by 2 bases and 4 bases, with 5 bases remaining between them. This CDR3 has 13 residues. Germline values: CDR1 PRHDT, CDR2 FYEKMQ (reference sequence). Separate cDNA molecules received unique molecular identifiers, which the library attached to them. TCRdb reprocessed the RACE reads via MiXCR and lists one record per CDR3 protein. The sample shows 100,000 to 150,000 distinct CDR3 sequences, 8.5% to 9.5% of them seen only once. Time point defined: healthy volunteer bleed at 2 weeks. Whole blood that had not been fractionated was the source of extracted total RNA. The sequenced sample was whole blood. J is TRBJ2-2 and V is TRBV13; no clear D gene. This TCR came from a male donor in good health. Some clones in this sample may be carry-over from other donors' samples. The CDR3 DNA follows: TGTGCCAGCAGCTTAAACCCCACCGGGGAGCTGTTTTTT. This translates into CASSLNPTGELFF.